The T cell receptor beta chain described here comes from a study of blood T cell repertoires in COVID-19. Study as a whole: There were acute and convalescent COVID-19 samples, and they came from the United States, Italy and Spain. The analysed material was cDNA or gDNA that came from T cells, B-cell-depleted T cells, or PBMCs.

The CDR3 loop spans 14 amino acids. Unmatched junction bases numbered 7, after V lost 9 bases and J lost 2 bases. CDR1 is KGHDR and CDR2 is SFDVKD in the germline V gene. As handled by the study authors: Amplification of reference gene primers was used by the study to estimate nucleated cell counts. TCRdb keeps only in-frame clones here, not all; method: immunoSEQ multiplex PCR. Clone size and the V and J calls come from that table; the DNA yielded D and trimming. The sample has some 110,000 clones, roughly 83% seen once. The chain couples TRBV24-1 to TRBJ2-3; 7 bases line up with TRBD1. The sample comprised peripheral blood. This clonotype originated in a woman aged 70 to 79 with acute or convalescent COVID-19. For the CDR3, the DNA is TGTGCCACCGCTGGACAGGCAAACACAGATACGCAGTATTTT. Encoded protein: CATAGQANTDTQYF.